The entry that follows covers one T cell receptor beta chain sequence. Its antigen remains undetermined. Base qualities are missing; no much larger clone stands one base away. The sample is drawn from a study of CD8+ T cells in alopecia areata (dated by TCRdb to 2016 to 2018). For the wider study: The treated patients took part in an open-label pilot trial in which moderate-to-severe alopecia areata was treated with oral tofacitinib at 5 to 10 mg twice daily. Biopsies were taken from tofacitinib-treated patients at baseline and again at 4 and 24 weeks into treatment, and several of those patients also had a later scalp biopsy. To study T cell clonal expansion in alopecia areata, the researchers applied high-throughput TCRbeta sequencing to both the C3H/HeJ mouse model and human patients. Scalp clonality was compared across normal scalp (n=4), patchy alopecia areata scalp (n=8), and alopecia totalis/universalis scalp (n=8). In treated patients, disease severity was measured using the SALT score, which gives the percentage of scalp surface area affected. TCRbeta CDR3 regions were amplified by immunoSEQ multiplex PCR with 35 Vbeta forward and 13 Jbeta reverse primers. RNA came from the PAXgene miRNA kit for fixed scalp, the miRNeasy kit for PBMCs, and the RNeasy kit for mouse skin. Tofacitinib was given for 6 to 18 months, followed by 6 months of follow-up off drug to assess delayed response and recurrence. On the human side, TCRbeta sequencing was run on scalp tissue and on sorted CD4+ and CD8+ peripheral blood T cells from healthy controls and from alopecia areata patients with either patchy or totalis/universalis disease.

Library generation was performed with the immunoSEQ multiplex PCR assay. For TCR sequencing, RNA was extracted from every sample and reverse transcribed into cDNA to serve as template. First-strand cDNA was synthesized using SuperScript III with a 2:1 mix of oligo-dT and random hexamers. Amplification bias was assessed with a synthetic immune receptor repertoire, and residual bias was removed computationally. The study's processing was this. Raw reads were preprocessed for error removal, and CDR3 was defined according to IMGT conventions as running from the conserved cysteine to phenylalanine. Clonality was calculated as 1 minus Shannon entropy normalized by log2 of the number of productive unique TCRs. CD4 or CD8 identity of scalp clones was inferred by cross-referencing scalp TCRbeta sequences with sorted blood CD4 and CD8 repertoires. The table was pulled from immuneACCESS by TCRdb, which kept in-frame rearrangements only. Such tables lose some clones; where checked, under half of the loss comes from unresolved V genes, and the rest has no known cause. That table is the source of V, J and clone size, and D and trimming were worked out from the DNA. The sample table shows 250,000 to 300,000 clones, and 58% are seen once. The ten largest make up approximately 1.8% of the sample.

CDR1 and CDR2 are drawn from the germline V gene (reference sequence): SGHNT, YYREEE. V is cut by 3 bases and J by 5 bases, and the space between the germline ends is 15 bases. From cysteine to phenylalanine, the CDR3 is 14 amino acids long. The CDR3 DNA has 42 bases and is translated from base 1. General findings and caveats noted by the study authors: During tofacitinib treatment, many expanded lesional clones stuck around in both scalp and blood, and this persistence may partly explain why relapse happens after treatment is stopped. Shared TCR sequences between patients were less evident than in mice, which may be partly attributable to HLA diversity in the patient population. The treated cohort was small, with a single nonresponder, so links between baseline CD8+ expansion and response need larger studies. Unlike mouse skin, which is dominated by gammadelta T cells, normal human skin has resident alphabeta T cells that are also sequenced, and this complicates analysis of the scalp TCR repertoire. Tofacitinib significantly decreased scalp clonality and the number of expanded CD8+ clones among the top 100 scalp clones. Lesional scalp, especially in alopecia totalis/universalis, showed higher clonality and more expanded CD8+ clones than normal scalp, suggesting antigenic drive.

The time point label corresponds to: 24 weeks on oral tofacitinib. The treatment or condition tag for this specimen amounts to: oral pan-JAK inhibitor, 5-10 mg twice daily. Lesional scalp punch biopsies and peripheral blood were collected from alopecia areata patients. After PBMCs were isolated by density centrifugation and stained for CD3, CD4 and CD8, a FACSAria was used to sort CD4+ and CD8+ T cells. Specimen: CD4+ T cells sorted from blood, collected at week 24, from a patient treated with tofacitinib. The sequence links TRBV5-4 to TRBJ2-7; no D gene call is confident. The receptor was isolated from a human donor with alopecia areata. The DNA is TGTGCCAGCAGCTCCCCGGCCCGTCCAGACGAGCAGTACTTC. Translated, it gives CASSSPARPDEQYF. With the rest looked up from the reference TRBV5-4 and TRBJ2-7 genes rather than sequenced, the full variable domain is ETGVTQSPTHLIKTRGQQVTLRCSSQSGHNTVSWYQQALGQGPQFIFQYYREEENGRGNFPPRFSGLQFPNYSSELNVNALELDDSALYLCASSSPARPDEQYFGPGTRLTVT.